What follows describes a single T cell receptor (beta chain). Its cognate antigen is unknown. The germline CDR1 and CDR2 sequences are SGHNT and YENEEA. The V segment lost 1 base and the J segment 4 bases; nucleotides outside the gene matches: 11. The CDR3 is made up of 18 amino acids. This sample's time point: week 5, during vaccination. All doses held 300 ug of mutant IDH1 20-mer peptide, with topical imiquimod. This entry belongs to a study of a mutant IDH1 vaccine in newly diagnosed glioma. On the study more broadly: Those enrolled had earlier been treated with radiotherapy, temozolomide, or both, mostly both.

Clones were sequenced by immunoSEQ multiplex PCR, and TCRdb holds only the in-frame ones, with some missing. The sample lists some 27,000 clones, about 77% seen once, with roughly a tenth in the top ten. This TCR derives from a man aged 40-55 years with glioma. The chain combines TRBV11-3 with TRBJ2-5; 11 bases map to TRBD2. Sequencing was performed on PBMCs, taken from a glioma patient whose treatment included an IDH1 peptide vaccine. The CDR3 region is CASSLVEIRLAGGETQYF. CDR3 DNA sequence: TGTGCCAGCAGCTTAGTAGAAATTCGGCTAGCGGGAGGAGAGACCCAGTACTTC. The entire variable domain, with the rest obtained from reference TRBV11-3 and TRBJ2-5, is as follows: EAGVVQSPRYKIIEKKQPVAFWCNPISGHNTLYWYLQNLGQGPELLIRYENEEAVDDSQLPKDRFSAERLKGVDSTLKIQPAELGDSAVYLCASSLVEIRLAGGETQYFGPGTRLLVL.